This TCR beta chain was identified during a study of blood T cells in healthy people across ages. Using a J-beta primer mix together with a sample-barcoded 5' primer, a second PCR was run for 7 to 11 cycles. All cDNA molecules were each tagged by a template-switch adaptor with 12 random nucleotides. Sequencing recovered at least 3 million CDR3-containing paired-end reads from each sample. Each CDR3 protein gets one entry after TCRdb re-called the 5' RACE reads with MiXCR. The table lists 1,100,000 or so distinct CDR3 sequences, 45% of them singletons. Turning to this clonotype: The antigen is not known.

Study observations and caveats: Older individuals had lower TCR beta diversity per million T cells (the decline was roughly linear).

Trimming left V 3 bases short and J 2 bases short, with 11 bases between. This CDR3 contains 13 residues. From germline, CDR1 is DFQATT and CDR2 SNEGSKA (reference sequence). The specimen was blood. The V and J genes are TRBV20-1 and TRBJ2-7; TRBD2 might be the D (6 bases). The TCR sequence derives from a woman aged 55-75 years in good health. CDR3 region: CSARGRTTYEQYF. CDR3 nucleotides: TGCAGTGCTAGGGGGCGGACTACCTACGAGCAGTACTTC.